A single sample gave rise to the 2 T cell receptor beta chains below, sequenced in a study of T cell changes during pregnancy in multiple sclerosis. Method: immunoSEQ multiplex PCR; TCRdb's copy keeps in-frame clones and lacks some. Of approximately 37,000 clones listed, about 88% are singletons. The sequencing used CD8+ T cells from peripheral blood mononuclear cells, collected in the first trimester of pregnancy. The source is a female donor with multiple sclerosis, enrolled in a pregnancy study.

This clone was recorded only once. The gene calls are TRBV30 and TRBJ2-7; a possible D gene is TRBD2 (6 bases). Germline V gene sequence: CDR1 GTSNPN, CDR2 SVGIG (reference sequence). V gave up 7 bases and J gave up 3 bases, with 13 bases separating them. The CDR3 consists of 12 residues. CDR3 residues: CASRDLGYEQYF. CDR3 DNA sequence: TGTGCCTCCCGGGACTTAGGCTACGAGCAGTACTTC.

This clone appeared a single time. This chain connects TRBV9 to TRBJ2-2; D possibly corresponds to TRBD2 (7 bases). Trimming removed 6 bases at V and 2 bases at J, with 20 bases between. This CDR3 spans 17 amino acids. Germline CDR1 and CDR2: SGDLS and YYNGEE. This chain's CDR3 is CASNHPGRGGNTGELFF. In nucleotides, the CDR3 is TGTGCCAGCAACCATCCTGGAAGGGGGGGAAACACCGGGGAGCTGTTTTTT.